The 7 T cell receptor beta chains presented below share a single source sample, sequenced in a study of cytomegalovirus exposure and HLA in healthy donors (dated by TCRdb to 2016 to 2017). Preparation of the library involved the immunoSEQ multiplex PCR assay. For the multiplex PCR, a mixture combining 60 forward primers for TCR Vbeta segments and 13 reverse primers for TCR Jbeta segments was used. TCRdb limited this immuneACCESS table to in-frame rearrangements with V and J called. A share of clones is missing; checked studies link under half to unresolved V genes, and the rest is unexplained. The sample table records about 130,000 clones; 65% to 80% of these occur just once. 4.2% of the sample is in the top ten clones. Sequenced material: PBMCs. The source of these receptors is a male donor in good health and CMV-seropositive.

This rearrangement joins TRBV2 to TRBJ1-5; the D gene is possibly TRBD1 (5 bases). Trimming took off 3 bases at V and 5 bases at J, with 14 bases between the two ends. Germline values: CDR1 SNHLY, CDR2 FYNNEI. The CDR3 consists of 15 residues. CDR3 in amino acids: CASSEGQGRDQPQHF. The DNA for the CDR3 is TGTGCCAGCAGTGAGGGGCAGGGAAGGGATCAGCCCCAGCATTTT.

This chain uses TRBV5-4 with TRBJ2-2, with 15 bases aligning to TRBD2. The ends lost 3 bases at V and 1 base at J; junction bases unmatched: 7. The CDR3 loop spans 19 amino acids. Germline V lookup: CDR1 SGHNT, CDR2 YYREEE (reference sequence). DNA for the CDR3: TGTGCCAGCAGCTCGGGACTAGCGGGAGGTTTAGGGAACACCGGGGAGCTGTTTTTT. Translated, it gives CASSSGLAGGLGNTGELFF.

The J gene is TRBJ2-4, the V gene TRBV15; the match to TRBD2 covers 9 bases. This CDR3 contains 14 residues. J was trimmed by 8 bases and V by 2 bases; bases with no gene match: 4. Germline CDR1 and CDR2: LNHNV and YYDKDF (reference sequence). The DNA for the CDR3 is TGTGCCACCAGCAGATCTAGCGGGATAGACATTCAGTACTTC. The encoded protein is CATSRSSGIDIQYF. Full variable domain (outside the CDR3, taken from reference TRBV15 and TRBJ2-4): DAMVIQNPRYQVTQFGKPVTLSCSQTLNHNVMYWYQQKSSQAPKLLFHYYDKDFNNEADTPDNFQSRRPNTSFCFLDIRSPGLGDTAMYLCATSRSSGIDIQYFGAGTRLSVL.

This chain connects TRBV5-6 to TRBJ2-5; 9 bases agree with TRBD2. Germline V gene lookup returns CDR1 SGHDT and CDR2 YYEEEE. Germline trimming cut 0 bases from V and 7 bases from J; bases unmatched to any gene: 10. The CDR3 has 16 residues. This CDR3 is CASSLVVAGAQGTQYF. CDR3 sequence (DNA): TGTGCCAGCAGCTTGGTGGTAGCGGGGGCCCAGGGGACCCAGTACTTC.

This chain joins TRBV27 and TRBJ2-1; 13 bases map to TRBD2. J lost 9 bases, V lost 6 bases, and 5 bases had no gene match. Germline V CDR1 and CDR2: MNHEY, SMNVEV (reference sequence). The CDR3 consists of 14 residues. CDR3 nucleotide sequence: TGTGCCAGCAGCCCACGACTAGCGGGAGGTGAGCAGTTCTTC. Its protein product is CASSPRLAGGEQFF.

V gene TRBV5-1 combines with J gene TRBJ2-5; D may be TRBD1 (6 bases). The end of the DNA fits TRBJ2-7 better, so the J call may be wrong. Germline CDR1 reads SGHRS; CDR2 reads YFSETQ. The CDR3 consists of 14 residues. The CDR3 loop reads CASSYTGSSYEQYF. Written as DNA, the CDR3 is TGCGCCAGCAGCTACACAGGGAGCTCCTACGAGCAGTACTTC.

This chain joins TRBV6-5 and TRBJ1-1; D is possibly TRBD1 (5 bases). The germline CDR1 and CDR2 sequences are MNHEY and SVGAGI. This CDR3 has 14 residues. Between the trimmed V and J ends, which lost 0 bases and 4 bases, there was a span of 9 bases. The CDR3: CASSYSTGGTEAFF. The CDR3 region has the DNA TGTGCCAGCAGTTACTCGACCGGGGGCACTGAAGCTTTCTTT.